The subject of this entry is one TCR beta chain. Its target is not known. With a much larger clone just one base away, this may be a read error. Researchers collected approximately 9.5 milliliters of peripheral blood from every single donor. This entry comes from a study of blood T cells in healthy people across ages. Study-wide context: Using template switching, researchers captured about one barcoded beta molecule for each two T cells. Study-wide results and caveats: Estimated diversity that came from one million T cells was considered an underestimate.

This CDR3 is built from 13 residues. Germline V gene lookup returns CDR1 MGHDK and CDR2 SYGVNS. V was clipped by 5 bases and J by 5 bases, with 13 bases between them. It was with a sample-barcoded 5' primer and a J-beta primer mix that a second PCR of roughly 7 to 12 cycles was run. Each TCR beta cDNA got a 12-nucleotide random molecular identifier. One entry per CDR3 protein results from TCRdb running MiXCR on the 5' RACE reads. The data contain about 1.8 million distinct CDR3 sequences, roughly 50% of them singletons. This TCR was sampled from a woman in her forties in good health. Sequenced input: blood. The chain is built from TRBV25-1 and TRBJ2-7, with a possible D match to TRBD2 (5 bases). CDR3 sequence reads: CASSPYDSDEQYF. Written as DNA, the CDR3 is TGTGCCAGCAGTCCCTATGATAGCGACGAGCAGTACTTC.